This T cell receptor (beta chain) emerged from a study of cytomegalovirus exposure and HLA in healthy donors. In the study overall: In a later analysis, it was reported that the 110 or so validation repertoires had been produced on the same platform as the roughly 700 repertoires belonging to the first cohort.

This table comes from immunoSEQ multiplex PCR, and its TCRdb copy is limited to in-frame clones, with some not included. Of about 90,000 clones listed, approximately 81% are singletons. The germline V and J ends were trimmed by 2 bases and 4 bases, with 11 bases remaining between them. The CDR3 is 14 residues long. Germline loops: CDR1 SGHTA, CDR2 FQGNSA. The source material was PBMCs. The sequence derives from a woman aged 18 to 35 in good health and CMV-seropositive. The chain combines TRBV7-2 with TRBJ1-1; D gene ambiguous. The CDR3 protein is CASSLTGRVTEAFF. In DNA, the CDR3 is TGTGCCAGCAGCTTAACGGGAAGGGTCACTGAAGCTTTCTTT.